The next 3 T cell receptor beta chains were all read from a single sample in a study of cytomegalovirus exposure and HLA in healthy donors. PCR primers comprised 60 Vbeta and 13 Jbeta primers. Some clones are missing from TCRdb's copy, which holds only in-frame ones; the method was immunoSEQ multiplex PCR. The sample records 200,000 to 250,000 clones, over 65% being singletons. The sample taken for sequencing was PBMCs. Every receptor here comes from a human donor in good health.

This chain uses TRBV7-9 with TRBJ2-2, with a weak D call TRBD2 (6 bases). This CDR3 has 13 residues. V was cut by 6 bases and J by 8 bases, with 13 bases left in between. CDR1 and CDR2 (germline): SEHNR, FQNEAQ (reference sequence). CDR3 protein: CASRPDGGGELFF. CDR3 in DNA: TGTGCCAGCAGACCCGACGGGGGAGGGGAGCTGTTTTTT.

V gene TRBV7-4 combines with J gene TRBJ2-7; 9 bases are a match to TRBD1. Per the germline V gene, CDR1 is SGHVT and CDR2 is SQSDAQ. The J segment lost 7 bases and the V segment lost 3 bases, leaving 10 bases of the junction unmatched. The CDR3 is made up of 15 amino acids. The CDR3 here is CASSFLWDRDVEQYF. CDR3 nucleotides: TGTGCCAGCAGCTTCTTATGGGACAGGGACGTGGAGCAGTACTTC.

The CDR3 DNA follows: TGTGCCAGCAGCTCAAACAGGGGGGACCTATACAATGAGCAGTTCTTC. Translated: CASSSNRGDLYNEQFF. This rearrangement joins TRBV7-2 to TRBJ2-1; TRBD1 aligns across 8 bases. CDR3 length: 16 amino acids. The germline V gene encodes CDR1 SGHTA and CDR2 FQGNSA. The V segment lost 4 bases and the J segment 4 bases; nucleotides outside the gene matches: 9.